The source of this T cell receptor (beta chain) is a study of patients and donors after allogeneic stem cell transplantation. One entry per CDR3 protein results from TCRdb running MiXCR on the RT-PCR reads. The sample lists about a million distinct CDR3 sequences; under 20% were seen once. In germline, CDR1 is DFQATT, CDR2 SNEGSKA (reference sequence). The CDR3 spans 16 residues. A note on this clonotype: The germline gene is not matched at one end of the junction; a read error may be the cause.

The sequence was obtained from a human donor who was either an allogeneic HSCT recipient or a stem cell or donor lymphocyte infusion donor (not recorded which). It is not recorded whose cells these are; they may come from a transplant donor. The chain links TRBV20-1 to TRBJ2-3; the D gene is possibly TRBD1 (6 bases). Sequencing was performed on blood, either unsorted or a sorted T cell fraction (not recorded which). CDR3 nucleotides: TGCAGTGCTAGAACCTACAGGGCCCCTAGCACATATACGCAGTATTTT. Translated, it gives CSARTYRAPSTYTQYF.